Listed here are 8 T cell receptor beta chains from one sample, sequenced in a study of T cells after yellow fever vaccination. TCRdb reanalysed the 5' RACE reads using MiXCR and keeps one entry per CDR3 protein. This table holds some 670,000 distinct CDR3 sequences, about 12% found once. Sequences were derived from PBMCs, sampled on the day of the yellow fever booster vaccination. The receptors come from a man between 25 and 39 years old who received the YFV17D yellow fever vaccine.

This clonotype was detected a few times. The chain joins TRBV6-5 to TRBJ2-7, with D perhaps matching TRBD1 (6 bases). The germline V gene encodes CDR1 MNHEY and CDR2 SVGAGI. CDR3 length: 14 amino acids. The V end lost 3 bases, the J end lost 7 bases, and 16 bases lay between the germline ends. DNA for the CDR3: TGTGCCAGCAGTTATGTATCCCCTCAGGGGGAGCAGTACTTC. It is translated as CASSYVSPQGEQYF.

This clonotype has a handful of counts. The chain carries TRBV7-9 and TRBJ2-1; 9 bases line up with TRBD2. CDR1 SEHNR and CDR2 FQNEAQ come from the germline V gene (reference sequence). With 1 base clipped from V and 8 bases from J, the junction kept 6 bases outside the gene matches. CDR3 length: 15 residues. CDR3: CASSLGVSGSDEQFF. CDR3 nucleotides: TGTGCCAGCAGCTTAGGAGTTAGCGGGAGCGATGAGCAGTTCTTC.

This clonotype showed up just a few times. The chain carries TRBV3-1 and TRBJ2-3, with 10 bases aligning to TRBD2. CDR1 LGHDT and CDR2 YNNKEL come from the germline V gene (reference sequence). The CDR3 runs to 17 residues. J lost 6 bases, V lost 0 bases, and 9 bases had no gene match. CDR3 in amino acids: CASSQDFGLAALDTQYF. CDR3 nucleotide sequence: TGTGCCAGCAGCCAAGATTTCGGACTAGCGGCCCTCGATACGCAGTATTTT.

This clonotype appeared a few times. The J gene is TRBJ2-7, the V gene TRBV27, with 11 bases fitting TRBD2. The ends lost 8 bases at V and 2 bases at J; junction bases unmatched: 5. Germline values: CDR1 MNHEY, CDR2 SMNVEV (reference sequence). CDR3 length: 14 amino acids. As DNA, the CDR3 is TGTGCCAGCTCGGGACTAGCGGACACCTACGAGCAGTACTTC. This gives the protein CASSGLADTYEQYF.

This clonotype came up a few times. The chain has TRBV7-2 and TRBJ2-1; 9 nucleotides align to TRBD2. The CDR3 has 15 residues. Trimming took 7 bases from V and 7 from J; bases not matched to a gene: 11. Germline V CDR1 and CDR2: SGHTA, FQGNSA. In DNA form, the CDR3 reads TGTGCCAGCATCATCGGGGCGGGAGGGGGTAATGAGCAGTTCTTC. It yields the protein CASIIGAGGGNEQFF. The full variable domain, in which reference TRBV7-2 and TRBJ2-1 provide the parts outside the CDR3, is GAGVSQSPSNKVTEKGKDVELRCDPISGHTALYWYRQSLGQGLEFLIYFQGNSAPDKSGLPSDRFSAERTGGSVSTLTIQRTQQEDSAVYLCASIIGAGGGNEQFFGPGTRLTVL.

CDR3 DNA sequence: TGCAGTGCTGAGTGGGGGGAGCGAGAGACCCAGTACTTC. It yields the protein CSAEWGERETQYF. The V gene is TRBV20-1, the J gene TRBJ2-5; D may be TRBD2 (6 bases). Germline V gives CDR1 DFQATT, CDR2 SNEGSKA (reference sequence). V was shortened by 5 bases and J by 4 bases, with 14 bases between the two germline ends. CDR3 length: 13 amino acids.

The gene calls are TRBV6-1 and TRBJ2-1; TRBD2 agrees at 7 bases. The CDR3 has 15 amino acids. Germline V gene lookup returns CDR1 MNHNS and CDR2 SASEGT. Germline trimming cut 8 bases from V and 5 bases from J; bases unmatched to any gene: 12. The DNA of the CDR3 is TGTGCCAGCGGGAGGGGTCCCAACCCTAACAATGAGCAGTTCTTC. Amino acid sequence: CASGRGPNPNNEQFF.

This clonotype occurred a few times. The V call is TRBV18, the J call TRBJ2-5; D remains ambiguous. CDR1 KGHSH and CDR2 LQKENI come from the germline V gene. Trimming removed 2 bases at V and 2 bases at J, with 9 bases between. The CDR3 covers 14 residues. The CDR3 reads CASSPSEPQETQYF. CDR3 nucleotides: TGTGCCAGCTCACCAAGCGAACCTCAAGAGACCCAGTACTTC.